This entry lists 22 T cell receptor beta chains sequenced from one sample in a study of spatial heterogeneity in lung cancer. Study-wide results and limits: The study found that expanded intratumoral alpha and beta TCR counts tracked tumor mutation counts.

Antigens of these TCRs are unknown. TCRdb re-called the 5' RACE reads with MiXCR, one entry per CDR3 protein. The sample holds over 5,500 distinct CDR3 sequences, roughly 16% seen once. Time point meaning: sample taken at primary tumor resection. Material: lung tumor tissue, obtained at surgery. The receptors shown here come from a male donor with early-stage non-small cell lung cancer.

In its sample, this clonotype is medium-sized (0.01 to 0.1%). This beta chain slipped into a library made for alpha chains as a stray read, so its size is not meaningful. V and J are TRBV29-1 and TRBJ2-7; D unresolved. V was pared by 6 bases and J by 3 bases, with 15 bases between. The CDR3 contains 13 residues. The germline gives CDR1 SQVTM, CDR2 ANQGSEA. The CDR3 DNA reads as TGCAGCGTCGACACTGGGCAAGGCTACGAGCAGTACTTC. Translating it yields CSVDTGQGYEQYF.

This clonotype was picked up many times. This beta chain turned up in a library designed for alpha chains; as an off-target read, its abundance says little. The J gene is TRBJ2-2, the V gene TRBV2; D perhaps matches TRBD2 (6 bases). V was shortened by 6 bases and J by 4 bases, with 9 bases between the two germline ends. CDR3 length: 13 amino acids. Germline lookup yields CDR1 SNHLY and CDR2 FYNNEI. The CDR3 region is CASRGEATGELFF. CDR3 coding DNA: TGTGCCAGCAGGGGGGAGGCCACCGGGGAGCTGTTTTTT.

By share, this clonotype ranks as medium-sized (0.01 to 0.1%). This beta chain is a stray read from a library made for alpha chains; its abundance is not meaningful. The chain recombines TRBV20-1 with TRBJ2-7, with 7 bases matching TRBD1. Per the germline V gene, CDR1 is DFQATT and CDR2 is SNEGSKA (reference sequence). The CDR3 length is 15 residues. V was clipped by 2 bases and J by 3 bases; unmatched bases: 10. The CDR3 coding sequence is TGCAGTGCTAGACCCCGGACAGGTCCCTACTACGAGCAGTACTTC. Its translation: CSARPRTGPYYEQYF.

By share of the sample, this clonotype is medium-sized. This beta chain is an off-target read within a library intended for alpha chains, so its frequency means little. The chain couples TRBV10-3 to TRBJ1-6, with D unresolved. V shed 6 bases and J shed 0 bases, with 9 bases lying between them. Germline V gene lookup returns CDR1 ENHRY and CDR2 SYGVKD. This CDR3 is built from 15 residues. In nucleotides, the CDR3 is TGTGCCATCAGGCCCGACGGCTCCTATAATTCACCCCTCCACTTT. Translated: CAIRPDGSYNSPLHF.

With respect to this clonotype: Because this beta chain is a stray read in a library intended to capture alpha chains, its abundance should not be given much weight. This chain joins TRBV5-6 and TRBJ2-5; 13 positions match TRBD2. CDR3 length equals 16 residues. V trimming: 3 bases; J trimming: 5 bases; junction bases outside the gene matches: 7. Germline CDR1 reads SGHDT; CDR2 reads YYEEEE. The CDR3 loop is CASSYSGTSGTETQYF. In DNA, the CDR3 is TGTGCCAGCAGCTATTCCGGGACTAGCGGGACCGAGACCCAGTACTTC.

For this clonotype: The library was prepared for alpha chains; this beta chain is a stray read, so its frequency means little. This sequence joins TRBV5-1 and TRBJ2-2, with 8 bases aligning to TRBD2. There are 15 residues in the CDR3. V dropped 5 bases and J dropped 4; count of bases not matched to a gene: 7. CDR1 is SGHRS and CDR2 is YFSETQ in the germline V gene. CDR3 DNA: TGCGCCAGCAGTCGACTAGCGCCAAGCACCGGGGAGCTGTTTTTT. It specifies CASSRLAPSTGELFF.

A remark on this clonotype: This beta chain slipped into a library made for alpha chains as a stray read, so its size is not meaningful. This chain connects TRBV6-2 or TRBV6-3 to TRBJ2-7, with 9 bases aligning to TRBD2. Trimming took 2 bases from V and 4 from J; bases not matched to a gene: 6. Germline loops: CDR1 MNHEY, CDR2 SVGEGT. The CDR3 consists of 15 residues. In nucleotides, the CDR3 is TGTGCCAGCAGTTACCGGAGCGGGGGGAGATACGAGCAGTACTTC. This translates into CASSYRSGGRYEQYF.

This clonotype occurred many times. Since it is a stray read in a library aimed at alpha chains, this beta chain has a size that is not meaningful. The CDR3 DNA is TGTGCCTGGAGGGGGGACGGGAATCAGCCCCAGCATTTT. Protein: CAWRGDGNQPQHF. The chain uses TRBV30 and TRBJ1-5; perhaps TRBD1 as D (5 bases). Germline assignment: CDR1 GTSNPN and CDR2 SVGIG (reference sequence). There are 13 residues in the CDR3. Trimming removed 3 bases from V and 4 bases from J, with 10 bases in between.

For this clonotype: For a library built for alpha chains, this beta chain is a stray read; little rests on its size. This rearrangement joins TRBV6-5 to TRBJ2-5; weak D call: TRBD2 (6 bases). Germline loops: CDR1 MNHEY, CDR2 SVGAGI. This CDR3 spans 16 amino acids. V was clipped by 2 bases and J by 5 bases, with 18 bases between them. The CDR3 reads CASSYTEPGLGETQYF. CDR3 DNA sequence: TGTGCCAGCAGTTACACAGAACCGGGACTCGGGGAGACCCAGTACTTC.

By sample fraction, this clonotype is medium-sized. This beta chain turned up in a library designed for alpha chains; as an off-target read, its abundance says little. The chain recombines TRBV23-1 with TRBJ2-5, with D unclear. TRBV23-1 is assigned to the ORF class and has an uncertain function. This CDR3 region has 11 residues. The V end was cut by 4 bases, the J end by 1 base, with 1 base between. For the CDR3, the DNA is TGCGCCAGCAGTCTCCAAGAGACCCAGTACTTC. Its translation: CASSLQETQYF.

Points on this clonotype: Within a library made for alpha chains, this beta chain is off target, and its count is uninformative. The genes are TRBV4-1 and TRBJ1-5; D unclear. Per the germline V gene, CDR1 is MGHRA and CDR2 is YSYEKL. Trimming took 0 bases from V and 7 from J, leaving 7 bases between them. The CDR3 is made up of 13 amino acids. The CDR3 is CASSQELDQPQHF. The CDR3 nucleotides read TGCGCCAGCAGCCAAGAGTTGGACCAGCCCCAGCATTTT.

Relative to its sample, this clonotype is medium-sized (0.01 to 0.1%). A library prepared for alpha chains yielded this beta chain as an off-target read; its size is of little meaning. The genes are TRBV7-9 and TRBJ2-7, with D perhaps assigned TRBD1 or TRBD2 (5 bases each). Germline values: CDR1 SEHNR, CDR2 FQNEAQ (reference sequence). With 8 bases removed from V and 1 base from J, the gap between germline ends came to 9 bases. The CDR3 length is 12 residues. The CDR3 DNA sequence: TGTGCCAGCGGGGACGGATCCTACGAGCAGTACTTC. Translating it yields CASGDGSYEQYF.

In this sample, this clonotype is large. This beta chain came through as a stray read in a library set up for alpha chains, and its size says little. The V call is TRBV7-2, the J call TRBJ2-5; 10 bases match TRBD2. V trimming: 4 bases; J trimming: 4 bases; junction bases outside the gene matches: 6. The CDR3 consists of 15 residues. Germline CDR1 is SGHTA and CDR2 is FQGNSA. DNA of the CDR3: TGTGCCAGCAGCTCAGTGGCTAGCGGGAGAGAGACCCAGTACTTC. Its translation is CASSSVASGRETQYF. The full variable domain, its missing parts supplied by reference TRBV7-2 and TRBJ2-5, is GAGVSQSPSNKVTEKGKDVELRCDPISGHTALYWYRQSLGQGLEFLIYFQGNSAPDKSGLPSDRFSAERTGGSVSTLTIQRTQQEDSAVYLCASSSVASGRETQYFGPGTRLLVL.

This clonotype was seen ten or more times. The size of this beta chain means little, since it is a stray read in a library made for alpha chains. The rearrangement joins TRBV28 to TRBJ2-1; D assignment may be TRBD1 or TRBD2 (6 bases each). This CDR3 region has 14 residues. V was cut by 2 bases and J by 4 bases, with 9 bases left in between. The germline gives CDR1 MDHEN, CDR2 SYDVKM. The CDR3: CASSLRGGYNEQFF. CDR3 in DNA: TGTGCCAGCAGTTTAAGAGGGGGGTACAATGAGCAGTTCTTC.

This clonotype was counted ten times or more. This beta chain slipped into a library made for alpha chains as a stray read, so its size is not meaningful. CDR3 DNA: TGTGCCAGCAGCCCGGGGACAAGTAATAACTATGGCTACACCTTC. It codes for CASSPGTSNNYGYTF. The gene calls are TRBV5-4 and TRBJ1-2, with D perhaps matching TRBD1 (6 bases). V was cut by 4 bases and J by 1 base, with 14 bases left in between. This CDR3 has 15 residues. In germline, CDR1 is SGHNT, CDR2 YYREEE (reference sequence). Complete variable domain (other parts from reference TRBV5-4 and TRBJ1-2): ETGVTQSPTHLIKTRGQQVTLRCSSQSGHNTVSWYQQALGQGPQFIFQYYREEENGRGNFPPRFSGLQFPNYSSELNVNALELDDSALYLCASSPGTSNNYGYTFGSGTRLTVV.

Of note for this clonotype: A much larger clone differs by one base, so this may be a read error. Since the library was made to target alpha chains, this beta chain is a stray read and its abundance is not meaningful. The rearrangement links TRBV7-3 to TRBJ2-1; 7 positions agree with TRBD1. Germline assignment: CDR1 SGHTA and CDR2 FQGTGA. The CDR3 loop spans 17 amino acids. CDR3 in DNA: TGTGCCAGCAGCTTAATCCCTGGGACAGCCTCCTACAATCAGCAGTTCTTC. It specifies CASSLIPGTASYNQQFF.

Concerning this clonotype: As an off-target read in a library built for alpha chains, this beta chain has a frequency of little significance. CDR3 sequence (DNA): TGTGCCACCAGTGATGCAACGGACGCGAGCGAGCAGTACTTC. This translates into CATSDATDASEQYF. This rearrangement joins TRBV24-1 to TRBJ2-7, with D unclear. V was shortened by 3 bases and J by 6 bases, with 14 bases between the two germline ends. This CDR3 spans 14 amino acids. Looked up from germline, CDR1 is KGHDR and CDR2 is SFDVKD.

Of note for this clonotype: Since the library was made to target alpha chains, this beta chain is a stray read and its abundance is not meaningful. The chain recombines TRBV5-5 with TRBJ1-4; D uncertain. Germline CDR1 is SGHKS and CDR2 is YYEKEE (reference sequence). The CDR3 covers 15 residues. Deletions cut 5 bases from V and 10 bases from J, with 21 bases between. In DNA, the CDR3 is TGTGCCAGCAGTTCCCCGAGGAGGGAAGTGGGAAAACTGTTTTTT. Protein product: CASSSPRREVGKLFF.

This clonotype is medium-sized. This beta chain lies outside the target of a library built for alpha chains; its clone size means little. The CDR3 DNA is TGTGCCAGCAGTGGGGCTAGCTTACTCTCCTACGAGCAGTACTTC. This codes for CASSGASLLSYEQYF. V and J are TRBV2 and TRBJ2-7; a weak D match, TRBD2 (5 bases). Trimming removed 4 bases from V and 0 bases from J, with 13 bases in between. Germline lookup yields CDR1 SNHLY and CDR2 FYNNEI. The CDR3 has 15 amino acids.

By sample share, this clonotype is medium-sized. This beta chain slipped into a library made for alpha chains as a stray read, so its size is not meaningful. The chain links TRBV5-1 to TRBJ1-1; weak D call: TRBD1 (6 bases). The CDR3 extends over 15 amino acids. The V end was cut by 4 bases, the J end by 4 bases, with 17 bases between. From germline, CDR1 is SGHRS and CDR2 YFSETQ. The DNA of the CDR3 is TGCGCCAGCAGCCACTCCGGGGGGGCAAGCACTGAAGCTTTCTTT. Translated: CASSHSGGASTEAFF.

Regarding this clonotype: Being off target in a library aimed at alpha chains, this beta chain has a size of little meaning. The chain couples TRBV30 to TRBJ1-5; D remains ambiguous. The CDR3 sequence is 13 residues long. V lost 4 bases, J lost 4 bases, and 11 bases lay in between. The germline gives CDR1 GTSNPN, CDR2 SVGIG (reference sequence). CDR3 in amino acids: CAWNRQENQPQHF. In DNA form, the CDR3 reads TGTGCCTGGAATAGGCAGGAAAATCAGCCCCAGCATTTT.

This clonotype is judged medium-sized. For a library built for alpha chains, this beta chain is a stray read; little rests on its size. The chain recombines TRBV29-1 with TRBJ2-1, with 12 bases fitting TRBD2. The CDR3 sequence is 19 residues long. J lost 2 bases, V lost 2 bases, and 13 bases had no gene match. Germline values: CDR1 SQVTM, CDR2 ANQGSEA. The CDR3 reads CSVEIWTSGKPDTYNEQFF. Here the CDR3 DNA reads TGCAGCGTTGAAATATGGACTAGCGGGAAACCCGACACCTACAATGAGCAGTTCTTC.